The present entry profiles one TCR beta chain with its context. Its antigen remains undetermined. The input lacks base qualities; no much larger clone sits a single base away. Libraries were made using 5' RACE. Sequencing was performed on an Illumina HiSeq 2500. A second PCR of about 6 to 12 cycles was run with a J-beta primer mix and a sample-barcoded 5' primer. Each TCR beta cDNA molecule received a unique molecular identifier from a template-switch 5' adaptor carrying 12 random nucleotides. At least 2.5 million CDR3-containing paired-end reads were obtained from each sample. The Mint cDNA synthesis kit, primed by a TRBC-specific oligonucleotide, was used to synthesize first-strand cDNA from all RNA. All cDNA was treated with uracil-DNA glycosylase and then went through a first 18-cycle PCR with the universal primers M1SS and BC2_uni_R. For the original study's pipeline: For normalization, 1 million high-quality reads were randomly selected from each sample, with every read carrying a distinct molecular identifier. Reads with shared molecular identifiers were discarded instead of being binned into consensus sequences. MiTCR, run with a Q25 quality threshold and the strictest error-elimination algorithm, handled CDR3 identification, clonotype clustering and error correction. Lower-bound total TCR beta diversity was estimated with a nonparametric unseen species model using Euler transformation. The public reads were run again by TCRdb, first through fastp at Q25 and then through MiXCR, and only productive beta chains were kept. Every CDR3 protein is listed once, alongside the most common genes and DNA of its rows. The V and J calls follow TCRdb's processing rather than the paper's. The table for this sample lists 650,000 to 1,000,000 distinct CDR3 sequences; 35% to 50% of them were counted only once. The ten biggest clones cover roughly 20% of the sample.

Systemically healthy Caucasian individuals from Russia, 39 in total and aged about 6 to 100 years, were included as donors. Each donor gave about 11 milliliters of peripheral blood, drawn into EDTA-treated Vacutainer tubes. Ficoll-Paque density-gradient centrifugation was used to isolate PBMCs, with at least 6.5 million per sample. Trizol reagent was used to extract total RNA from PBMCs, with at least 6 micrograms per sample. For every donor, flow cytometry on a PBMC aliquot measured the percentage of naive CD45RAhigh/CD27high T cells. This entry comes from a study of blood T cells in healthy people across ages (dated by TCRdb to between 2014 and 2016). In terms of the full investigation: Template switching captured roughly one uniquely barcoded TCR beta cDNA molecule per two T cells in model experiments. Age-related changes in TCR beta repertoire diversity were measured in the study by deep sequencing normalized with unique cDNA molecular identifiers. The donors were divided into four age groups: young (average around 17 years), middle-aged (around 41), aged (approximately 64) and long-lived (approximately 74). To avoid experimental bias, donors of different ages were distributed randomly across sequencing lanes. The study analyzed two additional independent replicas of 1 million unique cDNA reads from the same blood draw for two donors, one aged 18 to 30 and one aged 80 or older. Findings and caveats that apply to the study as a whole: A strong correlation was found between observed TCR beta diversity and the percentage of naive T cells measured by flow cytometry. Estimates of total diversity based on one million sequenced T cells were regarded as lower bounds and as underestimates. As age increased, observed TCR beta diversity per million T cells dropped in a roughly linear way, and a significant reduction was already evident by age about 36. The CMV infection status of donors was not known, potentially confounding age-related changes in expanded clonotypes. Since profiling was done on bulk unsorted PBMCs, naive and antigen-experienced compartments could not be conclusively compared. Compared with the aged group, the long-lived group had more naive CD4+ T cells, fewer expanded clones and increased TCR diversity, a pattern suggesting age selection.

Based on the germline V gene, the CDR1 and CDR2 sequences are SGHTA and FQGNSA. The V end loses 5 bases and the J end loses 5 bases, and a stretch of 10 bases separates them. The CDR3 runs 14 residues from the cysteine to the phenylalanine. Only CDR3 DNA remains: 42 bases, in frame from the first base. This sequence was found in a man at least 80 years old in good health. The rearranged chain carries TRBV7-2 and TRBJ1-6; the D region possibly corresponds to TRBD1 (5 bases align). The sequenced material came from blood. The CDR3 protein is CASSRGSNNSPLHF. The base sequence is TGTGCCAGCAGCCGGGGCAGCAATAATTCACCCCTCCACTTT.